These T cell receptor beta chains were read from a single sample in a study of CD8+ T cells in alopecia areata. Profiling relied on immunoSEQ multiplex PCR, and the TCRdb table lists in-frame clones only, not all of them. The table records some 80,000 clones, approximately 64% of them present only once. Sequencing was performed on CD8+ T cells sorted from blood, taken at week 24, from a patient treated with tofacitinib. These receptors were collected from a human donor with alopecia areata. CDR3s include the opening cysteine and the closing phenylalanine or tryptophan. Fields, in order: V gene, CDR3 protein.

v_call: TRBV9
cdr3_aa: CASSVANGVRNIQYF

v_call: TRBV7-9
cdr3_aa: CASSVGGPGSTRELFF

v_call: TRBV25-1
cdr3_aa: CASARTESYEQYF

v_call: TRBV27
cdr3_aa: CATIAAGGANYGYTF

v_call: TRBV4-1
cdr3_aa: CASSPRFSPQETQYF

v_call: TRBV6-5
cdr3_aa: CASSTGPAEAFF

v_call: TRBV9
cdr3_aa: CASSVPRDRPATDTQYF

v_call: TRBV7-6
cdr3_aa: CASSFSRNDGSPTYEQYF

v_call: TRBV4-3
cdr3_aa: CASSQDVRDAHNEQFF

v_call: TRBV25-1
cdr3_aa: CASSEGGKREQYF

v_call: TRBV30
cdr3_aa: CAWSGLAGEYNEQFF

v_call: TRBV9
cdr3_aa: CASSPGLAGDTQYF

v_call: TRBV5-1
cdr3_aa: CASSPRQTDTEAFF

v_call: TRBV15
cdr3_aa: CATKDRVNGETQYF

v_call: TRBV2
cdr3_aa: CASKELATYQETQYF

v_call: TRBV7-2
cdr3_aa: CASSSAGENEKLFF

v_call: TRBV7-9
cdr3_aa: CASSLTQDEQFF

v_call: TRBV2
cdr3_aa: CASWSAGGQETQYF

v_call: TRBV9
cdr3_aa: CASSDRAGANTGELFF

v_call: TRBV7-9
cdr3_aa: CASSSRDRLDYGYTF

v_call: TRBV4-1
cdr3_aa: CASSQEFSGGNTGELFF

v_call: TRBV28
cdr3_aa: CASRTGTSGSRSDTQYF

v_call: TRBV7-9
cdr3_aa: CASSLGGTDTQYF

v_call: TRBV19
cdr3_aa: CASSQIAGAYNEQFF

v_call: TRBV14
cdr3_aa: CASSPGTTDTQYF

v_call: TRBV4-1
cdr3_aa: CASRGVEETQYF

v_call: TRBV7-9
cdr3_aa: CASSPSEGSHEQYF

v_call: TRBV7-8
cdr3_aa: CASSPRTSGELADTQYF

v_call: TRBV7-9
cdr3_aa: CASRYNGLDDFTDTQYF

v_call: TRBV7-9
cdr3_aa: CASSLGGRTYEQYF

v_call: TRBV27
cdr3_aa: CASSLDRVAETQYF

v_call: TRBV5-6
cdr3_aa: CASSLVNTEAFF

v_call: TRBV30
cdr3_aa: CAWSEGSGANVLTF

v_call: TRBV9
cdr3_aa: CASSVAGTGANVLTF

v_call: TRBV9
cdr3_aa: CASSVDGASVETQYF

v_call: TRBV5-6
cdr3_aa: CASSLWANTQYF

v_call: TRBV5-1
cdr3_aa: CASSLPHRDSSPEAFF

v_call: TRBV7-2
cdr3_aa: CASSQGQAKNIQYF

v_call: TRBV4-1
cdr3_aa: CASSQSGTGRGTDTQYF

v_call: TRBV10-3
cdr3_aa: CAISNSGHTEAFF

v_call: TRBV27
cdr3_aa: CASSDTGVAYNSPLHF

v_call: TRBV27
cdr3_aa: CASIGYGANVLTF

v_call: TRBV29-1
cdr3_aa: CSVEIAGRGSYNEQFF